This entry lists 3 T cell receptor beta chains sequenced from one sample in a study of cytomegalovirus exposure and HLA in healthy donors. A multiplex PCR was run with 60 Vbeta primers and 13 Jbeta primers. Produced via immunoSEQ multiplex PCR; TCRdb's table is partial and in-frame only. Of a few hundred thousand clones listed, roughly 80% were seen once; the top ten hold around 0.2%. Material: PBMCs. These receptors originate from a girl aged 2 to 10 in good health and CMV-seronegative.

V is TRBV5-5 and J is TRBJ1-2, with TRBD1 identical over 8 bases. The V segment lost 4 bases and the J segment 0 bases; nucleotides outside the gene matches: 8. Germline CDR1 reads SGHKS; CDR2 reads YYEKEE (reference sequence). The CDR3 extends over 16 amino acids. CDR3 amino acids: CASSLDRTGPNYGYTF. The CDR3 bases are TGTGCCAGCAGCCTCGACAGGACAGGGCCTAACTATGGCTACACCTTC.

This clone was recorded only once. The CDR3 nucleotides are TGTGCCAGCAGTCAAGGACAGGGCGTCCGCCATACGCAGTATTTT. Encoded protein: CASSQGQGVRHTQYF. The chain recombines TRBV27 with TRBJ2-3; 8 nucleotides align to TRBD1. The V gene's germline CDR1 is MNHEY and CDR2 SMNVEV (reference sequence). The CDR3 has 15 residues. The V segment lost 5 bases and the J segment 7 bases; nucleotides outside the gene matches: 11.

This clone was detected once. V usage is TRBV7-9 and J usage is TRBJ2-1; D is undetermined. The CDR3 spans 14 residues. The germline gives CDR1 SEHNR, CDR2 FQNEAQ (reference sequence). Trimming left V 3 bases short and J 0 bases short, with 6 bases between. The CDR3 DNA sequence: TGTGCCAGCAGCTTTAGTAGCTCCTACAATGAGCAGTTCTTC. This gives the protein CASSFSSSYNEQFF.